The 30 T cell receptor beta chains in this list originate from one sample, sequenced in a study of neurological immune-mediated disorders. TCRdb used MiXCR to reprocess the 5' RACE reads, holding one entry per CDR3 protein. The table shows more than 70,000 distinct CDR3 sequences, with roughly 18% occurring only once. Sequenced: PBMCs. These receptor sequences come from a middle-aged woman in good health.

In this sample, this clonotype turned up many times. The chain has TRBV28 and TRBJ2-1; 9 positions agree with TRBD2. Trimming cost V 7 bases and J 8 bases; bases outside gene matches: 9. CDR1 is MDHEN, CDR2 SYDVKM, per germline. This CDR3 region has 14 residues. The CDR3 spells CASTPSGVTDEQFF. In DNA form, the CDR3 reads TGTGCCAGCACCCCTAGCGGGGTCACAGATGAGCAGTTCTTC.

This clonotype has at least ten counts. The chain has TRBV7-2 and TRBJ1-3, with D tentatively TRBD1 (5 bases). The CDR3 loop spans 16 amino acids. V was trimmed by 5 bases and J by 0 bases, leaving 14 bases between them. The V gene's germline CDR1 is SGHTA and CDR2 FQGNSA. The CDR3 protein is CASSRFGRDSGNTIYF. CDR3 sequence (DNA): TGTGCCAGCAGCCGCTTCGGCAGGGACTCTGGAAACACCATATATTTT.

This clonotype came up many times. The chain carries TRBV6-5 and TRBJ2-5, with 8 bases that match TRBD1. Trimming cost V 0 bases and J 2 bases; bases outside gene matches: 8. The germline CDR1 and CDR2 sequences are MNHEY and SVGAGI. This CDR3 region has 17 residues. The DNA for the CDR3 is TGTGCCAGCAGTTACTCGGGGACAGGCCCCTCACAAGAGACCCAGTACTTC. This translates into CASSYSGTGPSQETQYF.

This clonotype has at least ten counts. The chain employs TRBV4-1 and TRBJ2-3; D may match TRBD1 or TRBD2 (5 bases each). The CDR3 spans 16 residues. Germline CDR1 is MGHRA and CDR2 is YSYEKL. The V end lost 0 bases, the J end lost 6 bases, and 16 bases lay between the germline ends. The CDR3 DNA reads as TGCGCCAGCAGCCAAGATGACGGGGACCCTCGGGATACGCAGTATTTT. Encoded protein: CASSQDDGDPRDTQYF.

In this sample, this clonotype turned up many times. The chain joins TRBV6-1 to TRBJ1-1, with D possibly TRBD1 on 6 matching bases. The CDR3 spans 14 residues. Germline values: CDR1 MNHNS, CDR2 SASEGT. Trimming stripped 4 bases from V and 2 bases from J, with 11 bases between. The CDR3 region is CASSVGHENTEAFF. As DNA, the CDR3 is TGTGCCAGCAGTGTGGGACACGAAAACACTGAAGCTTTCTTT.

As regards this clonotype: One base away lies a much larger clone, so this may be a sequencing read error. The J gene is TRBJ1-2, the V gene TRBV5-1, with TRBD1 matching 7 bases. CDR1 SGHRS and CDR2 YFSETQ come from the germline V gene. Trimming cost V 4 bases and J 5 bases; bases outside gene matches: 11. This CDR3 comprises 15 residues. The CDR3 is CASSAGTVEIYGYTF. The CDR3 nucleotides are TGCGCCAGCAGCGCGGGGACAGTAGAAATTTATGGCTACACCTTC.

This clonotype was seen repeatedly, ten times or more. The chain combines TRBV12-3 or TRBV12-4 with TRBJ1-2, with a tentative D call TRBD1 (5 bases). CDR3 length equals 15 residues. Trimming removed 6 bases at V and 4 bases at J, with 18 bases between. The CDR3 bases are TGTGCCAGCAGCAGGGACGGTACGAGAAGCTATGGCTACACCTTC. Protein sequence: CASSRDGTRSYGYTF.

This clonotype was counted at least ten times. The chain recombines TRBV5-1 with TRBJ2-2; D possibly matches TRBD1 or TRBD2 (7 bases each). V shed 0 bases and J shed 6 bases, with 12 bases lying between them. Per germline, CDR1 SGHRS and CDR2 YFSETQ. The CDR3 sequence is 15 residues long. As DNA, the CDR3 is TGCGCCAGCAGCTTGGAACAGGGGAGGGCCGGGGAGCTGTTTTTT. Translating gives CASSLEQGRAGELFF.

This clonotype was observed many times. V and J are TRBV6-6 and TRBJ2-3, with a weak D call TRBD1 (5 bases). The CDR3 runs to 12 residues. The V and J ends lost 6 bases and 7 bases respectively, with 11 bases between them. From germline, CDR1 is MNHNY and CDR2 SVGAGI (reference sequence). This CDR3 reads CASSRDRNTQYF. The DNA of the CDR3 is TGTGCCAGCAGCCGCGACAGAAATACGCAGTATTTT.

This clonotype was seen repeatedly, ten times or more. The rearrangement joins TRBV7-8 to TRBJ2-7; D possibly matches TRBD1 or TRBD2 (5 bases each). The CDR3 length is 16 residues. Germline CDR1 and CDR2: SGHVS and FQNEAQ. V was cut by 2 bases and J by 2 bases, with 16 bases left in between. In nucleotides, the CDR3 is TGTGCCAGCAGCTTACGGGGACCCAAAGAGACCTACGAGCAGTACTTC. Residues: CASSLRGPKETYEQYF.

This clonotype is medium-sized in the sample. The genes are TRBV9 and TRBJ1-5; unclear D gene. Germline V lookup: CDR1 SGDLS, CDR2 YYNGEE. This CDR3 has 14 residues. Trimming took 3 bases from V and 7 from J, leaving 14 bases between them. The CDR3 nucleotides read TGTGCCAGCAGCGCTCGCCCTAGCGGGCAGCCCCAGCATTTT. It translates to CASSARPSGQPQHF.

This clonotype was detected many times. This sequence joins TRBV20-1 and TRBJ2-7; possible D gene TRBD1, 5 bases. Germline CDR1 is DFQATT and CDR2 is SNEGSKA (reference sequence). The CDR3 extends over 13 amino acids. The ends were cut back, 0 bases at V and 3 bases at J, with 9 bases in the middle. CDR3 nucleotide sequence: TGCAGTGCTAGAGACACCAGGGACTACGAGCAGTACTTC. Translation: CSARDTRDYEQYF.

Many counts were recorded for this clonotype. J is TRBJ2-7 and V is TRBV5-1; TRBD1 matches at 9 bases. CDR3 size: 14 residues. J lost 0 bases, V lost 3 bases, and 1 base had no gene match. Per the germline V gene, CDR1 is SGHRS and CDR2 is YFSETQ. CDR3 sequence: CASSWGQGSYEQYF. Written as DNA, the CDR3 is TGCGCCAGCAGCTGGGGACAGGGCTCCTACGAGCAGTACTTC.

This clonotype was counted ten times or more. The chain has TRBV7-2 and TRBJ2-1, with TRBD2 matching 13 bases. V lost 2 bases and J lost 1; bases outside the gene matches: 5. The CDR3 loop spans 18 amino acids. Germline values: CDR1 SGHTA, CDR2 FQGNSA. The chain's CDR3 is CASSLRLAGGFSYNEQFF. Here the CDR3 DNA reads TGTGCCAGCAGCTTACGACTAGCGGGGGGATTTTCCTACAATGAGCAGTTCTTC.

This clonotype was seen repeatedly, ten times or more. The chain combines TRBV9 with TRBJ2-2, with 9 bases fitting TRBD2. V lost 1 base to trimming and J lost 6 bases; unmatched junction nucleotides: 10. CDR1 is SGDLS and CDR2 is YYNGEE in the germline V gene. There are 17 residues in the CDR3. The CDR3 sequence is CASSVLLAGAGAGELFF. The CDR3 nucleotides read TGTGCCAGCAGCGTACTATTAGCGGGAGCAGGGGCCGGGGAGCTGTTTTTT.

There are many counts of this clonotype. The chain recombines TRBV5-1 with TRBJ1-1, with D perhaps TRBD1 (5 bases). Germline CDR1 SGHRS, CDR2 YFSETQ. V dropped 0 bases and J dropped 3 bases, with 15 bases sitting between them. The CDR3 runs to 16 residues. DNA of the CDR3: TGCGCCAGCAGCTTGGGACGCAGGGTGTACGACACTGAAGCTTTCTTT. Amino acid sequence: CASSLGRRVYDTEAFF.

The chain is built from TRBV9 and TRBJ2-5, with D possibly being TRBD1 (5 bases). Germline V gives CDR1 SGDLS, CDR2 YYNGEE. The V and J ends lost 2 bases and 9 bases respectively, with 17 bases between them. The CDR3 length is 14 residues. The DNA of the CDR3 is TGTGCCAGCAGCGTTATGGGGCTAGGAGAAGCCCAGTACTTC. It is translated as CASSVMGLGEAQYF.

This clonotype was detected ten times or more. CDR3 nucleotide sequence: TGTGCCAGCAGCTTTAGGGACAGGGATACTACTAACTATGGCTACACCTTC. Its translation: CASSFRDRDTTNYGYTF. The rearrangement joins TRBV5-6 to TRBJ1-2; 9 bases agree with TRBD1. The CDR3 has 17 residues. J was trimmed by 0 bases and V by 2 bases; bases with no gene match: 8. Germline-derived CDR1 and CDR2 are SGHDT and YYEEEE.

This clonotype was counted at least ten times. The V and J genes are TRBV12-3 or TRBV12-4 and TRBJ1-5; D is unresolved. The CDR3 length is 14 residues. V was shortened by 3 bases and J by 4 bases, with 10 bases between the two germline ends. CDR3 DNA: TGTGCCAGCAGTTTTTTCGAGACTAATCAGCCCCAGCATTTT. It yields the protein CASSFFETNQPQHF.

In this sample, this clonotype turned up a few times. The chain's CDR3 is CASSSWDRGNEQFF. CDR3 DNA sequence: TGTGCCAGCAGCTCATGGGACAGGGGCAATGAGCAGTTCTTC. This sequence joins TRBV7-6 and TRBJ2-1, with 10 bases aligning to TRBD1. This CDR3 is 14 amino acids long. Trimming removed 4 bases from V and 6 bases from J; junction bases left unmatched: 3. Germline V gene sequence: CDR1 SGHVS, CDR2 FNYEAQ.

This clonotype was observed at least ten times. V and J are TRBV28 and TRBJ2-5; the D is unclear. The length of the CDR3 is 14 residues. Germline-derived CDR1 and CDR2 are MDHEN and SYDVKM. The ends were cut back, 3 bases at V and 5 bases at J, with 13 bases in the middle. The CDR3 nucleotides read TGTGCCAGCAGTTTCATAGGGCTGGGGGAGACCCAGTACTTC. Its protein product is CASSFIGLGETQYF.

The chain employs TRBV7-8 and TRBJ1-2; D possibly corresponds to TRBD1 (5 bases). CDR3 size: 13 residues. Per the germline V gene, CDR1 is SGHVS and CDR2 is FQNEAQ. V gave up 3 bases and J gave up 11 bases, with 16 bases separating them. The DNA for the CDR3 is TGTGCCAGCAGCTTGGCCGGGACGTCGGGGTACACCTTC. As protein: CASSLAGTSGYTF.

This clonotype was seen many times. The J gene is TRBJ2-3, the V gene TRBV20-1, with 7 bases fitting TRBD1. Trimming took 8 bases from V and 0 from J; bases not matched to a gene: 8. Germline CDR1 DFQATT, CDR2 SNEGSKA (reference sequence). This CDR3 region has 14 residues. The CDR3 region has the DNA TGCAGTCCCAGGGGGTTCTCTAGCACAGATACGCAGTATTTT. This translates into CSPRGFSSTDTQYF.

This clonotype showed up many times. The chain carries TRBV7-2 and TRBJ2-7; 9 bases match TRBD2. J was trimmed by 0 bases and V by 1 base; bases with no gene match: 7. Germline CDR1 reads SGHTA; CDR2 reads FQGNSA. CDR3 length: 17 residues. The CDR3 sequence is CASSLGGGGVSSYEQYF. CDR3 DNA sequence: TGTGCCAGCAGCTTAGGAGGCGGGGGGGTAAGCTCCTACGAGCAGTACTTC.

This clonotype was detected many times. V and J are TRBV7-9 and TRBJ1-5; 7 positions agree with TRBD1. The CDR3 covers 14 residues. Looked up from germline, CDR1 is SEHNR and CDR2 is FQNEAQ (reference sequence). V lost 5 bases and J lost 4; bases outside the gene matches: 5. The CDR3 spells CASSRTGGNQPQHF. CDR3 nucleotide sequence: TGTGCCAGCAGCCGGACAGGTGGGAATCAGCCCCAGCATTTT. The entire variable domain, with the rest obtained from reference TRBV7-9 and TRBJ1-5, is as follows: DTGVSQNPRHKITKRGQNVTFRCDPISEHNRLYWYRQTLGQGPEFLTYFQNEAQLEKSRLLSDRFSAERPKGSFSTLEIQRTEQGDSAMYLCASSRTGGNQPQHFGDGTRLSIL.

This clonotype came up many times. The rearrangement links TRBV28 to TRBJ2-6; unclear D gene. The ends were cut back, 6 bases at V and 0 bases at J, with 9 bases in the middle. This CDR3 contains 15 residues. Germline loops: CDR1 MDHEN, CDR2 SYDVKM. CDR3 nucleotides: TGTGCCAGCAGCCGCAGGAGCTCTGGGGCCAACGTCCTGACTTTC. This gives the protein CASSRRSSGANVLTF.

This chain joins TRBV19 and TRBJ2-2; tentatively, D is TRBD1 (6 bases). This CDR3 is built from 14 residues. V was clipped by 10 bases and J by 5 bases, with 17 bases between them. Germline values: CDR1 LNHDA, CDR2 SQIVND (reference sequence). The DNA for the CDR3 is TGTGCCATTACTCAGGGGTATGAAACCGGGGAGCTGTTTTTT. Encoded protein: CAITQGYETGELFF. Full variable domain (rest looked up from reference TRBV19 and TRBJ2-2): DGGITQSPKYLFRKEGQNVTLSCEQNLNHDAMYWYRQDPGQGLRLIYYSQIVNDFQKGDIAEGYSVSREKKESFPLTVTSAQKNPTAFYLCAITQGYETGELFFGEGSRLTVL.

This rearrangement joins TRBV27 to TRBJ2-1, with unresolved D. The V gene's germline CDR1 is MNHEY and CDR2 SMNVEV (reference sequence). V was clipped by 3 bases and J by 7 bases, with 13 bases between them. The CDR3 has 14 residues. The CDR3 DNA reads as TGTGCCAGCAGTTTCGGAGATCTTCGAAATGAGCAGTTCTTC. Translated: CASSFGDLRNEQFF.

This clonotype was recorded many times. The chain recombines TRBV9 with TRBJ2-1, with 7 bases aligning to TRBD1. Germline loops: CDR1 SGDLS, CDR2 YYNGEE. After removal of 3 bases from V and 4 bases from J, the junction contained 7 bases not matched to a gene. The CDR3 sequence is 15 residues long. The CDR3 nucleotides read TGTGCCAGCAGCGCAGGGGGAAAGGGTTACAATGAGCAGTTCTTC. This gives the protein CASSAGGKGYNEQFF.

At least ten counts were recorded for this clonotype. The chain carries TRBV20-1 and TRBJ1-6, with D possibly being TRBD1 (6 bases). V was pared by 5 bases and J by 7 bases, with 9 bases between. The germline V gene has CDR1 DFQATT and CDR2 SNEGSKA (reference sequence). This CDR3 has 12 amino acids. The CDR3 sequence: CSAQTGNSPLHF. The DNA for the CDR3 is TGCAGTGCTCAGACAGGAAATTCACCCCTCCACTTT.